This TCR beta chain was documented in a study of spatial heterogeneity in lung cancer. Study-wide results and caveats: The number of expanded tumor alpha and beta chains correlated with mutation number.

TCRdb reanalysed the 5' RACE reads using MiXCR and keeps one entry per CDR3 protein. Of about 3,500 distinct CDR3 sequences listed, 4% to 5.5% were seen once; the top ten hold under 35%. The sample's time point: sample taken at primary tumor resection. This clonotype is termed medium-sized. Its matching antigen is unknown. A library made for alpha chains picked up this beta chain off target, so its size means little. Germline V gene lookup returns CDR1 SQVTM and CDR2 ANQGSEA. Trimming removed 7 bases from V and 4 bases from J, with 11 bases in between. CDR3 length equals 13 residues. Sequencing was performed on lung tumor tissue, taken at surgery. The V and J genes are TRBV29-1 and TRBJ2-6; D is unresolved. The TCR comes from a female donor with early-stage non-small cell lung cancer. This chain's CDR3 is CSARVSGANVLTF. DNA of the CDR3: TGCAGCGCAAGGGTCTCAGGGGCCAACGTCCTGACTTTC.